The T cell receptor beta chain described here comes from a study of technical replicates of blood from several donors. This table comes from immunoSEQ multiplex PCR, and its TCRdb copy is limited to in-frame clones, with some not included. The data contain around 62,000 clones, about 98% of them singletons. The V end was cut by 2 bases, the J end by 3 bases, with 8 bases between. The CDR3 spans 14 residues. Germline loops: CDR1 SGHDT, CDR2 YYEEEE. The sequence was obtained from a human donor in good health. The chain joins TRBV5-6 to TRBJ2-2, with D maybe TRBD2 (6 bases). Sequenced: T cells isolated from PBMCs. DNA for the CDR3: TGTGCCAGCAGCTTCGGGAGATACACCGGGGAGCTGTTTTTT. Protein: CASSFGRYTGELFF.